This T cell receptor beta chain was retrieved from a study of blood T cell repertoires in COVID-19. Study-wide background: T cells, B-cell-depleted T cells, or PBMCs supplied cDNA or gDNA.

The authors' processing: By means of reference gene primer amplification, nucleated cell counts were estimated. Using immunoSEQ multiplex PCR, the repertoire was profiled, and TCRdb retains in-frame clones only, with some absent. Clone size and the V and J calls come from that table; the DNA yielded D and trimming. The repertoire holds some 150,000 clones, with 70% to 90% as singletons. CDR3 length: 14 residues. With 6 bases removed from V and 4 bases from J, the gap between germline ends came to 14 bases. Germline assignment: CDR1 KGHDR and CDR2 SFDVKD. Sequenced: peripheral blood. The V gene is TRBV24-1, the J gene TRBJ1-2, with D possibly TRBD1 on 6 matching bases. The TCR sequence derives from a woman aged 55 to 70 with acute or convalescent COVID-19. The CDR3 DNA sequence: TGTGCCACCAGTTCGGGGGGCATCGGCTATGGCTACACCTTC. This gives the protein CATSSGGIGYGYTF.